A single sample gave rise to the 29 T cell receptor beta chains below, sequenced in a study of cytomegalovirus exposure and HLA in healthy donors. PCR amplification relied on 60 Vbeta primers (plus 13 Jbeta primers). The table came from immunoSEQ multiplex PCR; TCRdb's copy has only in-frame clones and leaves some out. The sample contains approximately 210,000 clones, roughly four fifths of which appear only once. Source material: PBMCs. Receptor source: a young man in good health and CMV-seronegative.

This clone was found once. The chain links TRBV11-2 to TRBJ1-3; 7 positions agree with TRBD1. Trimming at V came to 8 bases and at J to 8 bases, leaving 24 bases not matched to a gene. There are 18 residues in the CDR3. Germline CDR1 and CDR2: SGHAT and FQNNGV. The CDR3 loop reads CASGHRGDRKGRRDTIYF. The CDR3 bases are TGTGCCAGCGGACACAGGGGCGACCGAAAAGGAAGACGAGACACCATATATTTT. The whole variable domain, filled in from reference TRBV11-2 and TRBJ1-3, reads EAGVAQSPRYKIIEKRQSVAFWCNPISGHATLYWYQQILGQGPKLLIQFQNNGVVDDSQLPKDRFSAERLKGVDSTLKIQPAKLEDSAVYLCASGHRGDRKGRRDTIYFGEGSWLTVV.

CDR3 sequence reads: CAISGGGGQASEQYF. The CDR3 DNA follows: TGTGCCATCAGTGGGGGAGGGGGACAGGCGTCCGAGCAGTACTTC. The V call is TRBV10-3, the J call TRBJ2-7; the D gene is possibly TRBD1 (8 bases). Trimming pared 4 bases from V and 6 bases from J, leaving 19 bases between. CDR1 is ENHRY and CDR2 is SYGVKD in the germline V gene. CDR3 length: 15 amino acids.

V and J are TRBV6-1 and TRBJ2-1; no firm D call. Germline-derived CDR1 and CDR2 are MNHNS and SASEGT. The V end lost 5 bases, the J end lost 0 bases, and 8 bases lay between the germline ends. This CDR3 contains 14 residues. The CDR3 sequence: CASSSSSSYNEQFF. CDR3 coding DNA: TGTGCCAGCAGTTCTTCTAGCTCCTACAATGAGCAGTTCTTC.

The chain couples TRBV5-4 to TRBJ1-6; D uncertain. The V gene's germline CDR1 is SGHNT and CDR2 YYREEE (reference sequence). V was pared by 0 bases and J by 5 bases, with 9 bases between. The CDR3 has 15 amino acids. The CDR3 is CASSLGSGNNSPLHF. The CDR3 DNA is TGTGCCAGCAGCTTGGGATCGGGAAATAATTCACCCCTCCACTTT.

The J gene is TRBJ1-1, the V gene TRBV28; TRBD1 matches 10 bases. V lost 4 bases and J lost 3; bases outside the gene matches: 2. The CDR3 is 14 amino acids. Germline loops: CDR1 MDHEN, CDR2 SYDVKM. CDR3 sequence: CASSSGQGDTEAFF. In DNA form, the CDR3 reads TGTGCCAGCAGTTCCGGACAGGGGGACACTGAAGCTTTCTTT.

This clone was seen only a few times. The chain links TRBV28 to TRBJ1-1; tentatively, D is TRBD1 (6 bases). Trimming removed 6 bases from V and 11 bases from J, with 25 bases in between. CDR1 and CDR2 (germline): MDHEN, SYDVKM. This CDR3 is 15 amino acids long. CDR3 region: CASSPPGQGRVFAFF. Written as DNA, the CDR3 is TGTGCCAGCAGCCCCCCAGGGCAGGGGAGGGTCTTTGCTTTCTTT.

The chain carries TRBV30 and TRBJ1-1; TRBD1 matches 7 bases. The CDR3 consists of 12 residues. Germline CDR1 is GTSNPN and CDR2 is SVGIG (reference sequence). V trimming: 4 bases; J trimming: 9 bases; junction bases outside the gene matches: 8. CDR3 amino acids: CAWTPFRGKAFF. CDR3 DNA sequence: TGTGCCTGGACCCCGTTCAGGGGGAAAGCTTTCTTT.

The chain uses TRBV19 and TRBJ1-2; 9 positions agree with TRBD1. The CDR3 is 15 amino acids. Trimming took 0 bases from V and 6 from J; bases not matched to a gene: 5. Germline loops: CDR1 LNHDA, CDR2 SQIVND (reference sequence). CDR3 DNA sequence: TGTGCCAGTAGTATAGATGCAGGACAGGGGAATGGCTACACCTTC. This gives the protein CASSIDAGQGNGYTF. The full variable domain, with the rest looked up from reference TRBV19 and TRBJ1-2, is DGGITQSPKYLFRKEGQNVTLSCEQNLNHDAMYWYRQDPGQGLRLIYYSQIVNDFQKGDIAEGYSVSREKKESFPLTVTSAQKNPTAFYLCASSIDAGQGNGYTFGSGTRLTVV.

CDR3 sequence reads: CASSPGTSGGQFF. The DNA for the CDR3 is TGTGCCAGCAGCCCCGGGACTAGCGGGGGGCAGTTCTTC. The V gene is TRBV11-3, the J gene TRBJ2-1; TRBD2 agrees at 14 bases. The germline gives CDR1 SGHNT, CDR2 YENEEA. The V gene end was trimmed by 5 bases and the J gene end by 12 bases; junction bases not matched to a gene: 3. The CDR3 loop spans 13 amino acids.

The gene calls are TRBV28 and TRBJ2-1; a possible D gene is TRBD1 (6 bases). Germline-derived CDR1 and CDR2 are MDHEN and SYDVKM. The CDR3 length is 14 residues. V gave up 8 bases and J gave up 4 bases, with 15 bases separating them. This CDR3 reads CASGSWGQYNEQFF. The CDR3 nucleotides read TGTGCCAGCGGCTCCTGGGGGCAGTACAATGAGCAGTTCTTC.

The rearrangement joins TRBV7-2 to TRBJ1-2, with 8 positions matching TRBD1. CDR3 length equals 17 residues. The germline gives CDR1 SGHTA, CDR2 FQGNSA. The trim removed 5 bases at V and 5 bases at J, leaving 16 bases unmatched. The CDR3 here is CASSQAVDRGFRYGYTF. The CDR3 DNA reads TGTGCCAGCAGCCAAGCAGTAGACAGGGGATTCCGATATGGCTACACCTTC.

The chain couples TRBV10-2 to TRBJ1-1; D unresolved. The germline V and J ends were trimmed by 2 bases and 1 base, with 11 bases remaining between them. This CDR3 spans 15 amino acids. Germline assignment: CDR1 WSHSY and CDR2 SAAADI. The chain's CDR3 is CASSERRAGNTEAFF. The CDR3 region has the DNA TGCGCCAGCAGTGAGAGGAGGGCCGGGAACACTGAAGCTTTCTTT.

This rearrangement joins TRBV9 to TRBJ1-6, with 9 bases fitting TRBD1. The V gene end was trimmed by 4 bases and the J gene end by 10 bases; junction bases not matched to a gene: 9. The length of the CDR3 is 15 residues. CDR1 is SGDLS, CDR2 YYNGEE, per germline. Here the CDR3 reads CASSTLGTGNSPLHF. CDR3 sequence (DNA): TGTGCCAGCAGCACCCTAGGGACAGGGAACTCACCCCTCCACTTT.

This clone was recorded only once. This chain links TRBV5-4 with TRBJ2-2; D is possibly TRBD2 (6 bases). CDR3 length: 13 amino acids. Trimming pared 0 bases from V and 9 bases from J, leaving 9 bases between. Germline V gene sequence: CDR1 SGHNT, CDR2 YYREEE (reference sequence). CDR3 coding DNA: TGTGCCAGCAGCTTGGCGGGGGAAAGGGAGCTGTTTTTT. Protein: CASSLAGERELFF.

The V call is TRBV9, the J call TRBJ2-1; D is uncertain. CDR3 size: 12 residues. Germline V lookup: CDR1 SGDLS, CDR2 YYNGEE. V gave up 0 bases and J gave up 7 bases, with 5 bases separating them. The CDR3 loop reads CASSVGPNEQFF. For the CDR3, the DNA is TGTGCCAGCAGCGTAGGGCCTAATGAGCAGTTCTTC.

The chain links TRBV6-5 to TRBJ2-7; D might be TRBD1 (5 bases). Per the germline V gene, CDR1 is MNHEY and CDR2 is SVGAGI. Trimming shortened V by 6 bases and J by 3 bases, and 18 bases separated the two germline ends. The CDR3 runs to 15 residues. The CDR3 nucleotides are TGTGCCAGCAGAACGATGACAGAAATGGACTACGAGCAGTACTTC. Translation: CASRTMTEMDYEQYF.

The V gene is TRBV28, the J gene TRBJ2-7; TRBD2 aligns across 10 bases. The CDR3 length is 14 residues. Germline V gene lookup returns CDR1 MDHEN and CDR2 SYDVKM. V was clipped by 3 bases and J by 3 bases; unmatched bases: 2. The CDR3 DNA follows: TGTGCCAGCAGTTTCTGGACTAGCGGCTACGAGCAGTACTTC. It encodes CASSFWTSGYEQYF.

The chain is built from TRBV5-1 and TRBJ2-5, with TRBD1 matching over 7 bases. In germline, CDR1 is SGHRS, CDR2 YFSETQ. This CDR3 has 14 residues. J gave up 1 base and V 6 bases, and 6 bases lay outside the gene matches. In nucleotides, the CDR3 is TGCGCCAGCACCAGGACAGGACTCCAAGAGACCCAGTACTTC. Its protein product is CASTRTGLQETQYF.

The chain recombines TRBV6-5 with TRBJ1-1; no clear D gene. The CDR3 has 13 amino acids. The V gene lost 4 bases and the J gene lost 6 bases, with 12 bases spanning the gap. Germline values: CDR1 MNHEY, CDR2 SVGAGI. The DNA for the CDR3 is TGTGCCAGCAGTTCCCATTTAGTTGCTGAAGCTTTCTTT. Its translation is CASSSHLVAEAFF.

This sequence joins TRBV4-3 and TRBJ2-4, with 12 nucleotides matching TRBD2. Germline-derived CDR1 and CDR2 are LGHNA and YSLEER. This CDR3 is 17 amino acids long. V trimming: 1 base; J trimming: 8 bases; junction bases outside the gene matches: 9. The CDR3 nucleotides are TGCGCCAGCAGCCAAGTCTCGACTAGCGGGAGTCGGGACATTCAGTACTTC. Residues: CASSQVSTSGSRDIQYF.

This clone was counted between two and nine times. V is TRBV7-2 and J is TRBJ1-3; perhaps TRBD1 as D (6 bases). V lost 0 bases to trimming and J lost 3 bases, with 12 bases between them. From germline, CDR1 is SGHTA and CDR2 FQGNSA. This CDR3 is built from 16 residues. The CDR3 DNA is TGTGCCAGCAGCTTAGCGTCGCAGGGGCTTGGAAACACCATATATTTT. It is translated as CASSLASQGLGNTIYF.

There are a few counts of this clone. This sequence joins TRBV30 and TRBJ2-3; tentatively, D is TRBD1 (6 bases). The CDR3 extends over 15 amino acids. Germline values: CDR1 GTSNPN, CDR2 SVGIG (reference sequence). Trimming cost V 0 bases and J 2 bases, with 12 bases left between them. CDR3 sequence (DNA): TGTGCCTGGAGTGTGGACAGCAGATACACAGATACGCAGTATTTT. This codes for CAWSVDSRYTDTQYF. Using reference TRBV30 and TRBJ2-3 for the parts outside the CDR3, the full variable domain is SQTIHQWPATLVQPVGSPLSLECTVEGTSNPNLYWYRQAAGRGLQLLFYSVGIGQISSEVPQNLSASRPQDRQFILSSKKLLLSDSGFYLCAWSVDSRYTDTQYFGPGTRLTVL.

This clone was counted a single time. The chain uses TRBV12-2 and TRBJ1-5; no check of the table's D call, TRBD1, against the DNA was made. TRBV12-2 is labeled a pseudogene. There are 18 residues in the CDR3. This CDR3 is CASRFRSRGLRWDQPQHF. As DNA, the CDR3 is TGTGCAAGTCGCTTTAGGTCCAGGGGGCTACGTTGGGATCAGCCCCAGCATTTT.

This clone showed up just a few times. This chain connects TRBV5-4 to TRBJ2-2; D perhaps matches TRBD1 (5 bases). The V gene's germline CDR1 is SGHNT and CDR2 YYREEE (reference sequence). Deletions cut 5 bases from V and 7 bases from J, with 12 bases between. The CDR3 spans 13 residues. CDR3 DNA sequence: TGTGCCAGCAGGTCTGGAAGGGGCGGGGAGCTGTTTTTT. Its protein product is CASRSGRGGELFF.

This clone appeared once. The chain couples TRBV4-2 to TRBJ2-7; no definite D call. Germline assignment: CDR1 LGHNA and CDR2 YNFKEQ. V lost 0 bases and J 2 bases, leaving 17 bases between the germline ends. CDR3 size: 17 residues. In DNA, the CDR3 is TGTGCCAGCAGCCAAGATTTGATGGCGGCAGCTGCCTACGAGCAGTACTTC. Protein product: CASSQDLMAAAAYEQYF.

The V and J genes are TRBV4-2 and TRBJ2-2; 9 nucleotides align to TRBD1. V shed 2 bases and J 5 bases; nucleotides not matched to a gene: 6. CDR1 is LGHNA and CDR2 is YNFKEQ in the germline V gene. The CDR3 sequence is 16 residues long. CDR3 bases: TGTGCCAGCAGCCAACCCCGGGACAGGGAGACCGGGGAGCTGTTTTTT. Translation gives CASSQPRDRETGELFF.

V usage is TRBV30 and J usage is TRBJ2-3; 7 nucleotides agree with TRBD2. Germline CDR1 and CDR2: GTSNPN and SVGIG (reference sequence). The J segment lost 12 bases and the V segment lost 5 bases, leaving 14 bases of the junction unmatched. The CDR3 has 13 amino acids. Written as DNA, the CDR3 is TGTGCCTGGGGGGACGGGAGGCACCTCGGTCAGTATTTT. Translation: CAWGDGRHLGQYF.

The chain recombines TRBV7-2 with TRBJ2-1; D possibly corresponds to TRBD2 (5 bases). The V end lost 8 bases, the J end lost 3 bases, and 11 bases lay between the germline ends. Germline assignment: CDR1 SGHTA and CDR2 FQGNSA. This CDR3 spans 13 amino acids. The CDR3 bases are TGTGCCAGCGGAACTCGGGGCTACAATGAGCAGTTCTTC. Translation: CASGTRGYNEQFF.

Only one count was recorded for this clone. Because the CDR3's place on the DNA is in doubt, the DNA is left out and the CDR3 is given as listed by TCRdb. The chain has TRBV15 and TRBJ1-5. The CDR3 is 16 amino acids long, termini counted. CDR1 is LNHNV, CDR2 YYDKDF, per germline (reference sequence). The CDR3 sequence: CATSSLVGRGNQPQHF.